This T cell receptor beta chain is drawn from a study of HIV-infected patients and healthy controls. Notes on the study in general: Unequal distinct sequence numbers between patients and controls complicated comparisons.

All unsorted peripheral T cells were captured because whole blood was used without fractionation. cDNA was made from approximately 500 ng RNA using alpha and beta constant primers. Using multiplexing indices, alpha and beta chain libraries were generated apart by chain-specific third strand synthesis. A single primer pair per chain amplified all rearrangements, with per-molecule barcodes. One entry per CDR3 protein, called by TCRdb with MiXCR from the 5' RACE reads. Of about 17,000 distinct CDR3 sequences listed, about 5% were seen once; the top ten hold 1.9%. This clonotype was seen only a few times. The antigen is undetermined. The source is an adult in good health. Sequencing was done on a sample of blood.

This CDR3 is CASSDTGNSGANVLTF. CDR3 DNA sequence: TGTGCCAGCAGCGACACAGGGAACTCTGGGGCCAACGTCCTGACTTTC. The chain has TRBV11-1 and TRBJ2-6; D is perhaps TRBD1 (6 bases). The ends were cut back, 5 bases at V and 0 bases at J, with 11 bases in the middle. The CDR3 extends over 16 amino acids. Per the germline V gene, CDR1 is SGHAT and CDR2 is FQDESV (reference sequence).